This entry lists 13 T cell receptor beta chains sequenced from one sample in a study of blood T cell repertoires in COVID-19. TCRdb keeps only in-frame clones here, not all; method: immunoSEQ multiplex PCR. The sample gives approximately 35,000 clones, around 87% of which show up once; 40% to 50% is in the top ten. Sample: peripheral blood. The receptors derive from a human donor in a cohort sampled during active COVID-19.

The chain has TRBV3-1 (or the pseudogene TRBV3-2) and TRBJ2-3; TRBD2 matches at 10 bases. Germline CDR1 is LGHDT and CDR2 is YNNKEL (reference sequence). V dropped 8 bases and J dropped 6; count of bases not matched to a gene: 8. CDR3 length: 14 amino acids. The CDR3 region is CASVSAGGPDTQYF. The CDR3 DNA follows: TGTGCCAGCGTCTCAGCGGGGGGGCCCGATACGCAGTATTTT.

The rearrangement links TRBV18 to TRBJ1-2; 12 positions match TRBD1. Germline V gene sequence: CDR1 KGHSH, CDR2 LQKENI. The CDR3 is 14 amino acids. After removal of 3 bases from V and 8 bases from J, the junction contained 4 bases not matched to a gene. The CDR3 DNA reads as TGTGCCAGCTCACCGGGGGACAGGGGGCGCGGCTACACCTTC. Its translation is CASSPGDRGRGYTF.

This CDR3 is CASSIAQGSPTQYF. The CDR3 coding sequence is TGTGCCAGTAGTATAGCGCAGGGATCTCCTACGCAGTATTTT. The chain combines TRBV19 with TRBJ2-3, with D perhaps TRBD1 (5 bases). The CDR3 is made up of 14 amino acids. Germline V gene data show CDR1 as LNHDA and CDR2 as SQIVND (reference sequence). Trimming stripped 1 base from V and 8 bases from J, with 13 bases between.

The chain links TRBV14 to TRBJ1-6; D might be TRBD1 (6 bases). The germline V gene encodes CDR1 SGHDN and CDR2 FVKESK. Deletions cut 6 bases from V and 9 bases from J, with 18 bases between. CDR3 length: 15 amino acids. The DNA of the CDR3 is TGTGCCAGCAGTCGACAGGCCGTCGTCGTTTCACCCCTCCACTTT. Amino acids: CASSRQAVVVSPLHF. Combining the CDR3 with reference TRBV14 and TRBJ1-6 gives the whole variable domain EAGVTQFPSHSVIEKGQTVTLRCDPISGHDNLYWYRRVMGKEIKFLLHFVKESKQDESGMPNNRFLAERTGGTYSTLKVQPAELEDSGVYFCASSRQAVVVSPLHFGNGTRLTVT.

The CDR3 DNA follows: TGTGCCAGCAGGCAGACAGGGACCAACTATGGCTACACCTTC. It encodes CASRQTGTNYGYTF. The chain recombines TRBV6-5 with TRBJ1-2, with 7 positions matching TRBD1. V lost 6 bases, J lost 2 bases, and 6 bases stayed unmatched. This CDR3 comprises 14 residues. Germline assignment: CDR1 MNHEY and CDR2 SVGAGI.

The J gene is TRBJ2-3, the V gene TRBV3-1 (or the pseudogene TRBV3-2); TRBD1 aligns across 11 bases. Germline V lookup: CDR1 LGHDT, CDR2 YNNKEL (reference sequence). CDR3 length equals 16 residues. Losses at the gene ends were 4 bases for V and 2 bases for J; bases not matched to a gene: 5. Here the CDR3 reads CASSRGQGAFTDTQYF. Here the CDR3 DNA reads TGTGCCAGCAGCCGAGGACAGGGGGCTTTCACAGATACGCAGTATTTT.

This chain links TRBV4-2 with TRBJ1-1, with D unresolved. Trimming stripped 1 base from V and 1 base from J, with 13 bases between. CDR1 is LGHNA, CDR2 YNFKEQ, per germline. The CDR3 sequence is 16 residues long. CDR3 bases: TGTGCCAGCAGCCAAGCTCAACGGAGTGGGAACACTGAAGCTTTCTTT. Amino acid sequence: CASSQAQRSGNTEAFF.

The chain joins TRBV5-1 to TRBJ2-7; TRBD1 matches at 9 bases. The CDR3 has 14 amino acids. The V segment lost 4 bases and the J segment 5 bases; nucleotides outside the gene matches: 7. The germline CDR1 and CDR2 sequences are SGHRS and YFSETQ. Written as DNA, the CDR3 is TGCGCCAGCAGCCAAACAGGGGGCCCGGACGAGCAGTACTTC. Its translation: CASSQTGGPDEQYF.

The rearrangement uses TRBV5-1 and TRBJ2-5, with 8 bases fitting TRBD1. V was pared by 4 bases and J by 4 bases, with 9 bases of the junction left unmatched. This CDR3 comprises 15 residues. Per the germline V gene, CDR1 is SGHRS and CDR2 is YFSETQ. The CDR3 bases are TGCGCCAGCAGCACCCCCCAGGGGGCGGGAGAGACCCAGTACTTC. Translated, it gives CASSTPQGAGETQYF.

V is TRBV9 and J is TRBJ2-7; weak D call: TRBD2 (6 bases). Germline CDR1 and CDR2: SGDLS and YYNGEE. The CDR3 has 13 residues. The germline V and J ends were trimmed by 0 bases and 6 bases, with 10 bases remaining between them. The CDR3: CASSVVGGVEQYF. CDR3 sequence (DNA): TGTGCCAGCAGCGTAGTTGGAGGGGTCGAGCAGTACTTC.

The CDR3 here is CASSLQGGITGELFF. DNA for the CDR3: TGTGCCAGCAGTCTCCAGGGCGGGATCACCGGGGAGCTGTTTTTT. V usage is TRBV7-2 and J usage is TRBJ2-2, with a possible D match to TRBD2 (6 bases). Germline V gene sequence: CDR1 SGHTA, CDR2 FQGNSA. CDR3 size: 15 residues. V lost 6 bases and J 4 bases, leaving 15 bases between the germline ends.

J is TRBJ2-3 and V is TRBV7-9, with TRBD2 as a possible D gene (7 bases). Trimming cost V 6 bases and J 0 bases, with 16 bases left between them. The CDR3 has 16 residues. The germline V gene has CDR1 SEHNR and CDR2 FQNEAQ (reference sequence). DNA for the CDR3: TGTGCCAGCAGAAGCGGGACATTCACTAGCACAGATACGCAGTATTTT. Its protein is CASRSGTFTSTDTQYF.

The chain combines TRBV28 with TRBJ1-1, with 10 bases that match TRBD1. The J segment lost 10 bases and the V segment lost 3 bases, leaving 8 bases of the junction unmatched. The CDR3 consists of 14 residues. Germline loops: CDR1 MDHEN, CDR2 SYDVKM. CDR3 sequence: CASSLTGGARGAFF. CDR3 nucleotide sequence: TGTGCCAGCAGTTTGACAGGGGGCGCGAGGGGAGCTTTCTTT.